A selection of T cell receptor beta chains follows, all from one sample in a study of T cell changes during pregnancy in multiple sclerosis. Repertoires were generated with immunoSEQ multiplex PCR, while TCRdb's copy carries only in-frame clones and drops some. The sample holds 20,000 to 30,000 clones; nearly 90% are singletons and the top ten take over 15%. Material: CD8+ T cells from peripheral blood mononuclear cells, obtained in the second trimester of pregnancy. The receptor source for this set is a female donor with multiple sclerosis, enrolled in a pregnancy study. Both conserved end residues are part of each CDR3. D genes are given only for firm matches. Size is stated for part of the rows, as once, few or many counts, or as a class when the clone is expanded.

j_call clone_size d_call v_call cdr3_aa cdr3_nt
TRBJ1-5 - TRBD1 TRBV19 CASSNTDRENYQPQHF TGTGCCAGTAGTAATACGGACAGGGAGAATTATCAGCCCCAGCATTTT
TRBJ2-1 - - TRBV4-3 CASSPEAGFEQFF TGCGCCAGCAGCCCCGAAGCGGGTTTTGAGCAGTTCTTC
TRBJ2-3 - TRBD2 TRBV27 CASSTLAGTVDTQYF TGTGCCAGCAGCACACTAGCGGGGACTGTTGATACGCAGTATTTT
TRBJ2-2 once TRBD1 TRBV6-1 CASSTGQGASGELFF TGTGCCAGCAGTACGGGACAGGGGGCCTCCGGGGAGCTGTTTTTT
TRBJ2-2 - TRBD2 TRBV27 CASSPGTSGRAYTGELFF TGTGCCAGCAGTCCAGGGACTAGCGGGAGGGCTTACACCGGGGAGCTGTTTTTT
TRBJ2-7 - TRBD2 TRBV19 CASSIGSGRSNEQYF TGTGCCAGTAGTATAGGTAGCGGGAGAAGCAACGAGCAGTACTTC
TRBJ2-7 - TRBD2 TRBV27 CASSLGGREAYEQYF TGTGCCAGCAGTTTGGGGGGGCGGGAGGCCTACGAGCAGTACTTC
TRBJ2-1 - TRBD2 TRBV11-3 CASSLDLGLASYNEQFF TGTGCCAGCAGCTTAGATTTAGGACTAGCCTCCTACAATGAGCAGTTCTTC
TRBJ2-7 - TRBD1 TRBV11-1 CASSSTGVRSEQYF TGTGCCAGCAGCTCAACAGGGGTCCGCTCCGAGCAGTACTTC
TRBJ2-7 - - TRBV28 CASSLSDSSYEQYF TGTGCCAGCAGTTTGTCTGACAGTTCCTACGAGCAGTACTTC
TRBJ2-1 - TRBD2 TRBV7-9 CASRGGSGRVFNEQFF TGTGCCAGCAGGGGGGGGAGCGGGAGGGTTTTCAATGAGCAGTTCTTC
TRBJ2-1 - - TRBV27 CASRTSGGINEQFF TGTGCCAGCAGAACTTCAGGGGGGATCAATGAGCAGTTCTTC
TRBJ2-7 - TRBD2 TRBV4-2 CASSQEGLAGTYEQYF TGTGCCAGCAGCCAAGAGGGCCTAGCGGGAACCTACGAGCAGTACTTC
TRBJ2-2 - TRBD2 TRBV30 CAWSGSGTNTGELFF TGTGCCTGGAGTGGGAGCGGGACGAACACCGGGGAGCTGTTTTTT
TRBJ2-7 - TRBD1 TRBV5-8 CASSFEPTGARYEQYF TGTGCCAGCAGCTTCGAGCCAACAGGGGCAAGGTACGAGCAGTACTTC
TRBJ1-2 - - TRBV15 CATSSETDNGYTF TGTGCCACCAGCTCCGAGACAGACAATGGCTACACCTTC
TRBJ1-5 - TRBD1 TRBV7-9 CASSTTGGVNQPQHF TGTGCCAGCAGCACCACAGGGGGCGTCAATCAGCCCCAGCATTTT
TRBJ2-2 - TRBD2 TRBV19 CASSILGGSNTGELFF TGTGCCAGTAGTATTCTGGGAGGGAGTAACACCGGGGAGCTGTTTTTT
TRBJ2-2 - TRBD1 TRBV6-4 CASSGTGDTGELFF TGTGCCAGCAGTGGGACAGGGGACACCGGGGAGCTGTTTTTT
TRBJ1-6 - TRBD1 TRBV6-1 CASRPGQETSPLHF TGTGCCAGCAGACCGGGACAGGAGACTTCACCCCTCCACTTT
TRBJ2-1 - - TRBV14 CASSQEHWSSYNEQFF TGTGCCAGCAGCCAAGAACATTGGAGCTCCTACAATGAGCAGTTCTTC
TRBJ2-1 - TRBD2 TRBV15 CATSRDGASGHDNEQFF TGTGCCACCAGCAGAGATGGAGCTAGCGGGCACGACAATGAGCAGTTCTTC
TRBJ1-5 once TRBD1 TRBV7-8 CASSLGGTVSQPQHF TGTGCCAGCAGCTTAGGAGGGACAGTCTCACAGCCCCAGCATTTT
TRBJ2-4 - - TRBV15 CATSRLRANQGGIQYF TGTGCCACCAGCCGACTCAGGGCCAATCAAGGGGGCATTCAGTACTTC
TRBJ1-5 once TRBD1 TRBV7-9 CASSSTADREDWNQPQHF TGTGCCAGCAGCTCGACTGCGGACAGGGAAGATTGGAATCAGCCCCAGCATTTT
TRBJ2-7 - TRBD1 TRBV4-1 CASSQEGQGAYEQYF TGCGCCAGCAGCCAAGAGGGACAGGGGGCCTACGAGCAGTACTTC
TRBJ1-4 - - TRBV21-1 CASSKERGGCEKLFF TGTGCCAGCAGCAAAGAAAGAGGGGGCTGTGAAAAACTGTTTTTT
TRBJ2-7 - - TRBV2 CASSDPDSSGYTYEQYF TGTGCCAGCAGTGACCCGGACAGTAGCGGGTATACCTACGAGCAGTACTTC
TRBJ1-1 - - TRBV28 CASSFRLNTEAFF TGTGCCAGCAGTTTCCGTTTGAACACTGAAGCTTTCTTT
TRBJ2-1 - TRBD2 TRBV2 CASSEFLAGVFEQFF TGTGCCAGCAGTGAATTCCTAGCGGGAGTATTTGAGCAGTTCTTC
TRBJ2-3 - - TRBV27 CASSFWDKASTDTQYF TGTGCCAGCAGTTTCTGGGACAAGGCCTCCACAGATACGCAGTATTTT
TRBJ1-2 - TRBD1 TRBV27 CASSLMRGRGYTF TGTGCCAGCAGTTTAATGAGGGGGCGAGGCTACACCTTC
TRBJ2-3 once - TRBV5-4 CASSLDSTDTQYF TGTGCCAGCAGCTTGGACTCCACAGATACGCAGTATTTT
TRBJ1-2 - - TRBV27 CASSLIQGEVTGYYGYTF TGTGCCAGCAGTTTAATTCAAGGTGAAGTAACAGGGTACTATGGCTACACCTTC
TRBJ1-4 - - TRBV7-9 CASAHGFQGVGNEKLFF TGTGCCAGCGCCCATGGGTTCCAGGGCGTGGGGAATGAAAAACTGTTTTTT
TRBJ2-3 - TRBD2 TRBV2 CASRAGGYTDTQYF TGTGCCAGCAGGGCGGGAGGGTACACAGATACGCAGTATTTT
TRBJ1-4 - TRBD1 TRBV9 CASSASGTGGTNEKLFF TGTGCCAGCAGCGCCTCCGGGACAGGGGGCACTAATGAAAAACTGTTTTTT